This T cell receptor (beta chain) was recorded in a study of blood T cell repertoires in COVID-19. In the study overall: Material from acute and convalescent COVID-19 was sourced from the United States, Italy and Spain. T cells, B-cell-depleted T cells, or PBMCs provided the cDNA or gDNA that served as material.

Trimming removed 3 bases from V and 5 bases from J, with 11 bases in between. CDR3 length equals 14 residues. Germline CDR1 is SGHDT and CDR2 is YYEEEE. Original processing notes: Reference gene primer amplification in the assay estimated nucleated cell counts. The table came from immunoSEQ multiplex PCR; TCRdb's copy has only in-frame clones and leaves some out. Clonal size and the V and J genes are those of that table, whereas D and trimming came from the DNA. Of approximately 220,000 clones listed, around 82% are singletons. In assigning cohorts, the study relied on participant-reported clinical history.

The rearrangement joins TRBV5-6 to TRBJ2-2, with D possibly TRBD1 on 5 matching bases. Sequencing was performed on PBMCs or T cells enriched from blood (not recorded which). The receptor was isolated from a woman aged 40-49 years with acute COVID-19. CDR3 DNA sequence: TGTGCCAGCAGCTCGTCCCAGGGAACCGGGGAGCTGTTTTTT. It codes for CASSSSQGTGELFF.